These 20 T cell receptor beta chains were sequenced from one sample in a study of T cell repertoires in cytomegalovirus infection. One entry per CDR3 protein, called by TCRdb with MiXCR from the reads. In the table there are roughly 200,000 distinct CDR3 sequences, 15% to 20% of which are singletons. The sequenced material came from CD8+ T cells from PBMCs. The receptor source for this set is a human donor in good health (CMV status not recorded). Some clones in this sample may be carry-over from other donors' samples.

This clonotype was observed a few times. The J gene is TRBJ1-1, the V gene TRBV19; D uncertain. The CDR3 runs to 13 residues. The germline V and J ends were trimmed by 3 bases and 2 bases, with 7 bases remaining between them. Germline CDR1 and CDR2: LNHDA and SQIVND (reference sequence). CDR3 amino acids: CASSMRVNTEAFF. The CDR3 DNA follows: TGTGCCAGTAGTATGAGAGTAAACACTGAAGCTTTCTTT.

This chain connects TRBV4-1 to TRBJ2-3, with D maybe TRBD1 (6 bases). CDR3 length: 17 amino acids. V was clipped by 0 bases and J by 2 bases, with 15 bases between them. CDR1 MGHRA and CDR2 YSYEKL come from the germline V gene. The CDR3 nucleotides read TGCGCCAGCAGCCAAGAATCAAACAGGGAAATCACAGATACGCAGTATTTT. This translates into CASSQESNREITDTQYF.

This chain connects TRBV6-5 to TRBJ2-7; 10 nucleotides line up with TRBD1. The CDR3 runs to 15 residues. Germline lookup yields CDR1 MNHEY and CDR2 SVGAGI. With V trimmed by 6 bases and J by 2 bases, 7 bases remained unmatched. This CDR3 is CASSAGTGDPYEQYF. DNA for the CDR3: TGTGCCAGCAGCGCCGGGACAGGGGATCCCTACGAGCAGTACTTC.

The rearrangement joins TRBV14 to TRBJ2-1; unclear D gene. The ends were cut back, 5 bases at V and 0 bases at J, with 14 bases in the middle. The germline V gene has CDR1 SGHDN and CDR2 FVKESK. The CDR3 spans 16 residues. CDR3 nucleotides: TGTGCCAGCAGCACCGGTGGGTGGAGCTCCTACAATGAGCAGTTCTTC. This codes for CASSTGGWSSYNEQFF.

The chain joins TRBV28 to TRBJ1-1, with 9 bases fitting TRBD1. Trimming cost V 5 bases and J 5 bases; bases outside gene matches: 12. The CDR3 loop spans 16 amino acids. CDR1 is MDHEN and CDR2 is SYDVKM in the germline V gene. The CDR3 bases are TGTGCCAGCAGTGATCTCGGGACAGGGAGTAGGACTGAAGCTTTCTTT. This gives the protein CASSDLGTGSRTEAFF.

This clonotype was observed a few times. J is TRBJ1-2 and V is TRBV2; 9 nucleotides agree with TRBD1. Germline-derived CDR1 and CDR2 are SNHLY and FYNNEI. With V trimmed by 2 bases and J by 3 bases, 4 bases remained unmatched. The CDR3 spans 15 residues. The CDR3 protein is CASSELRQGDYGYTF. Here the CDR3 DNA reads TGTGCCAGCAGTGAATTGAGACAGGGGGACTATGGCTACACCTTC. Filled out from reference TRBV2 and TRBJ1-2, the complete variable domain reads EPEVTQTPSHQVTQMGQEVILRCVPISNHLYFYWYRQILGQKVEFLVSFYNNEISEKSEIFDDQFSVERPDGSNFTLKIRSTKLEDSAMYFCASSELRQGDYGYTFGSGTRLTVV.

The chain joins TRBV7-2 to TRBJ2-1; 12 nucleotides agree with TRBD2. In germline, CDR1 is SGHTA, CDR2 FQGNSA. The CDR3 contains 15 residues. V shed 6 bases, J shed 8 bases, and the junction held 8 bases outside the gene matches. The CDR3 loop is CASSLTSGGPDEQFF. In nucleotides, the CDR3 is TGTGCCAGCAGTCTTACTAGCGGGGGGCCGGATGAGCAGTTCTTC.

The chain uses TRBV7-9 and TRBJ1-4; D unclear. V dropped 8 bases and J dropped 8 bases, with 15 bases sitting between them. Per the germline V gene, CDR1 is SEHNR and CDR2 is FQNEAQ (reference sequence). The CDR3 runs to 13 residues. The CDR3 nucleotides are TGTGCCAGCTACCTATCGGGTGGCGAAAAACTGTTTTTT. Protein sequence: CASYLSGGEKLFF. Using reference TRBV7-9 and TRBJ1-4 for the parts outside the CDR3, the full variable domain is DTGVSQNPRHKITKRGQNVTFRCDPISEHNRLYWYRQTLGQGPEFLTYFQNEAQLEKSRLLSDRFSAERPKGSFSTLEIQRTEQGDSAMYLCASYLSGGEKLFFGSGTQLSVL.

Concerning this clonotype: At one of its ends the junction is not consistent with the germline gene, which may arise from a read error. The V gene is TRBV15, the J gene TRBJ2-2, with TRBD1 identical over 8 bases. Germline loops: CDR1 LNHNV, CDR2 YYDKDF (reference sequence). The length of the CDR3 is 15 residues. The CDR3 sequence is CANPRTGRVAGELLF. The CDR3 region has the DNA TGTGCCAACCCTAGGACAGGGCGAGTAGCCGGGGAGCTGCTTTTT. The whole variable domain, filled in from reference TRBV15 and TRBJ2-2, reads DAMVIQNPRYQVTQFGKPVTLSCSQTLNHNVMYWYQQKSSQAPKLLFHYYDKDFNNEADTPDNFQSRRPNTSFCFLDIRSPGLGDTAMYLCANPRTGRVAGELLFGEGSRLTVL.

This clonotype was seen more than once but under ten times. CDR3 region: CASSPPRNTGELFF. The CDR3 DNA sequence: TGTGCCAGCAGCCCCCCCAGGAACACCGGGGAGCTGTTTTTT. This rearrangement joins TRBV7-6 to TRBJ2-2, with D unclear. Germline V lookup: CDR1 SGHVS, CDR2 FNYEAQ. V lost 5 bases and J lost 1, with 8 bases in between. The CDR3 has 14 amino acids.

A few counts support this clonotype. The chain uses TRBV11-2 and TRBJ1-1, with D possibly being TRBD1 (5 bases). Germline CDR1 SGHAT, CDR2 FQNNGV. The CDR3 has 16 amino acids. Trimming cost V 5 bases and J 1 base, with 17 bases left between them. CDR3 sequence (DNA): TGTGCCAGCAGCCGCGGACCGGAGGGGAGGAACACTGAAGCTTTCTTT. Protein: CASSRGPEGRNTEAFF.

The V call is TRBV7-2, the J call TRBJ1-5, with unresolved D. Per the germline V gene, CDR1 is SGHTA and CDR2 is FQGNSA. V dropped 1 base and J dropped 0 bases, with 7 bases sitting between them. This CDR3 comprises 15 residues. The CDR3 spells CASSLVRDSNQPQHF. The DNA for the CDR3 is TGTGCCAGCAGCTTAGTGCGGGATAGCAATCAGCCCCAGCATTTT.

The DNA of the CDR3 is TGCAGTGCTAGAGATTTAGGCCTGGTTGTCGGGGGCGGGGGGATGTACAATGAGCAGTTCTTC. The encoded protein is CSARDLGLVVGGGGMYNEQFF. V and J are TRBV20-1 and TRBJ2-1, with 8 bases lining up with TRBD2. Germline V CDR1 and CDR2: DFQATT, SNEGSKA (reference sequence). CDR3 length: 21 amino acids. The V gene end was trimmed by 0 bases and the J gene end by 4 bases; junction bases not matched to a gene: 23.

The chain is built from TRBV6-2 or TRBV6-3 and TRBJ2-3, with 9 bases aligning to TRBD2. Germline V lookup: CDR1 MNHEY, CDR2 SVGEGT. The CDR3 has 17 residues. With 0 bases clipped from V and 2 bases from J, the junction kept 6 bases outside the gene matches. CDR3 in DNA: TGTGCCAGCAGTTACTCGGCAGCGGGGGGCTCCACAGATACGCAGTATTTT. This encodes CASSYSAAGGSTDTQYF.

A few counts support this clonotype. The rearrangement uses TRBV10-3 and TRBJ2-3; D uncertain. The CDR3 length is 12 residues. CDR1 ENHRY and CDR2 SYGVKD come from the germline V gene. V lost 7 bases to trimming and J lost 0 bases, with 5 bases between them. The CDR3: CAITDSTDTQYF. The CDR3 bases are TGTGCCATCACGGACAGCACAGATACGCAGTATTTT.

This clonotype showed up just a few times. V and J are TRBV6-6 and TRBJ2-1; D possibly corresponds to TRBD2 (5 bases). The ends were cut back, 5 bases at V and 0 bases at J, with 14 bases in the middle. The length of the CDR3 is 16 residues. Looked up from germline, CDR1 is MNHNY and CDR2 is SVGAGI (reference sequence). In nucleotides, the CDR3 is TGTGCCAGCAGTACTGGACTCGGTAGCTCCTACAATGAGCAGTTCTTC. Amino acid sequence: CASSTGLGSSYNEQFF.

This clonotype was counted once. The rearrangement uses TRBV7-6 and TRBJ1-1, with TRBD1 matching over 10 bases. Germline CDR1 SGHVS, CDR2 FNYEAQ. The V and J ends lost 5 bases and 7 bases, in that order; junction bases with no gene match: 4. The CDR3 totals 13 residues. DNA for the CDR3: TGTGCCAGCAGCGACAGGGGGCCGATTGAAGCTTTCTTT. It yields the protein CASSDRGPIEAFF.

This chain joins TRBV29-1 and TRBJ1-5; possibly TRBD1 for D (6 bases). Trimming removed 5 bases from V and 1 base from J, with 12 bases in between. The CDR3 spans 14 residues. Germline V gene lookup returns CDR1 SQVTM and CDR2 ANQGSEA. Here the CDR3 reads CSVQTGASNQPQHF. The CDR3 nucleotides are TGCAGCGTTCAAACGGGGGCAAGCAATCAGCCCCAGCATTTT.

V usage is TRBV7-2 and J usage is TRBJ1-5, with D possibly TRBD1 on 6 matching bases. In germline, CDR1 is SGHTA, CDR2 FQGNSA. Between the trimmed V and J ends, which lost 0 bases and 6 bases, there was a span of 21 bases. CDR3 length: 18 amino acids. CDR3 loop: CASSLARLWGAGVQPQHF. As DNA, the CDR3 is TGTGCCAGCAGCTTAGCGCGATTATGGGGGGCTGGAGTTCAGCCCCAGCATTTT.

This clonotype was recorded a few times. This chain links TRBV11-2 with TRBJ2-6; the D is unclear. The CDR3 runs to 14 residues. V was pared by 1 base and J by 3 bases, with 4 bases between. Germline CDR1 reads SGHAT; CDR2 reads FQNNGV. CDR3 coding DNA: TGTGCCAGCAGCTTAGCAATTGGGGCCAACGTCCTGACTTTC. Translation: CASSLAIGANVLTF. The full variable domain, its missing parts supplied by reference TRBV11-2 and TRBJ2-6, is EAGVAQSPRYKIIEKRQSVAFWCNPISGHATLYWYQQILGQGPKLLIQFQNNGVVDDSQLPKDRFSAERLKGVDSTLKIQPAKLEDSAVYLCASSLAIGANVLTFGAGSRLTVL.